These T cell receptor beta chains were read from a single sample in a study of blood T cell repertoires in COVID-19. Clones were sequenced by immunoSEQ multiplex PCR, and TCRdb holds only the in-frame ones, with some missing. The sample has 150,000 or so clones; under 95% are singletons. The specimen sequenced was peripheral blood. The receptors derive from a man between 60 and 70 years old with active or convalescent COVID-19. Each CDR3 is given with its conserved first and last residue. D genes are given only for firm matches.

v_call	j_call	d_call	cdr3_aa
TRBV28	TRBJ1-3	NA	CASSLRVLGNTIYF
TRBV9	TRBJ1-2	TRBD1	CASRHDRGSGYTF
TRBV27	TRBJ2-5	NA	CASSFNGETQYF
TRBV10-3	TRBJ2-7	TRBD2	CAISYRGLANEQYF
TRBV7-2	TRBJ1-2	NA	CASSLVEGTNYGYTF
TRBV15	TRBJ1-2	NA	CATSRDRIQVTRYGYTF
TRBV5-1	TRBJ1-1	TRBD1	CASSLLLAGGQRTEAFF
TRBV5-1	TRBJ2-1	TRBD2	CASSFTSGSDSYNEQFF
TRBV28	TRBJ2-1	TRBD2	CASRTRHGLATANEQFF
TRBV12-3/TRBV12-4	TRBJ1-1	NA	CASSFMSTEAFF
TRBV11-2	TRBJ2-1	TRBD1	CASSLQGSSYNEQFF
TRBV3-1/TRBV3-2	TRBJ1-1	NA	CASSQGGAEAFF
TRBV19	TRBJ1-2	NA	CASSIGLSYGYTF
TRBV2	TRBJ1-5	NA	CASSEALGGYQPQHF
TRBV5-1	TRBJ2-3	NA	CASNTRPQTSTDTQYF
TRBV18	TRBJ1-1	NA	CASSPGQGYTEAFF
TRBV19	TRBJ2-1	TRBD2	CASTPRGEYNEQFF
TRBV6-5	TRBJ2-7	NA	CASRDARQSSYEQYF
TRBV7-2	TRBJ1-1	NA	CASSLTRASTEAFF
TRBV18	TRBJ2-2	NA	CASSRPLGELFF
TRBV19	TRBJ2-7	TRBD2	CASSRGRAEQYF
TRBV7-7	TRBJ2-5	TRBD2	CASSPAGLAGGETQYF
TRBV5-6	TRBJ1-1	NA	CASRTSARSTEAFF
TRBV6-5	TRBJ1-1	TRBD1	CASTVQGELSEAFF
TRBV4-2	TRBJ2-7	TRBD2	CASSQARAGELGYEQYF
TRBV6-1	TRBJ1-5	NA	CASSESHGVIKPQHF
TRBV5-1	TRBJ2-6	NA	CASSLMLSGGGSGANVLTF
TRBV19	TRBJ2-1	NA	CASSIGTGKGQQFF
TRBV6-5	TRBJ2-7	TRBD1	CASSYSSRGSGYEQYF
TRBV7-9	TRBJ1-6	TRBD1	CASSLRDRTSSYNSPLHF
TRBV5-1	TRBJ1-4	TRBD1	CASSLARGTTNEKLFF
TRBV5-4	TRBJ2-1	NA	CASRPVTASSYNEQFF
TRBV18	TRBJ1-2	NA	CASSPRGTTPSGYGYTF
TRBV11-2	TRBJ2-7	NA	CASSLGDSRPGYF
TRBV12-3/TRBV12-4	TRBJ2-7	TRBD2	CASSPGLADEQYF
TRBV9	TRBJ2-7	TRBD1	CASSVQGAGYEQYF
TRBV11-3	TRBJ1-5	TRBD1	CASRPGTGGAYGNQPQHF
TRBV19	TRBJ1-4	TRBD1	CASSPRTGGQEKLFF